This T cell receptor beta chain was sequenced for a study of T cell responses to AZD1222 COVID-19 vaccine. Study-wide results and limits: At baseline, seropositivity was found in only 6 or 7 AZD1222 recipients. The study found Spike-specific TCR breadth and depth rose after two AZD1222 doses. The donors showed a predominance of white British ancestry and of females, with possible underestimation of clonal diversity.

Notes on this clone: The antigen remains unidentified. Other DNA sequences in this sample translate to the same CDR3.

This table comes from immunoSEQ multiplex PCR, and its TCRdb copy is limited to in-frame clones, with some not included. The sample consists of approximately 300,000 clones, about 94% of them appearing once. The sequencing used peripheral blood, collected 28 days after the second AZD1222 dose. The origin of this receptor is an adult who received the AZD1222 COVID-19 vaccine.

The CDR3 loop is CASSYSGGNTEAFF. DNA for the CDR3: TGTGCCAGCAGTTACTCGGGGGGCAACACTGAAGCTTTCTTT. The rearrangement links TRBV6-6 to TRBJ1-1; a weak D match, TRBD1 (6 bases). Germline CDR1 and CDR2: MNHNY and SVGAGI (reference sequence). The length of the CDR3 is 14 residues. V lost 0 bases and J lost 2, with 7 bases in between.